These 12 T cell receptor beta chains share one sample of origin, sequenced in a study of beta chain features in type 1 diabetes. Study outcomes and limitations: Among all four CD4+ subsets, Type 1 diabetes patients had TCRB CDR3s that were moderately but significantly shorter.

Expressed TCRB transcripts were sequenced, since all the RNA that had been isolated was reverse transcribed. Method: immunoSEQ multiplex PCR; TCRdb's copy keeps in-frame clones and lacks some. The sample has 120,000 or so clones, roughly a sixth seen once; the top ten hold 2.6%. Their cognate antigens are unknown. Source material: central memory CD4+ T cells from blood. Source of these receptors: a man younger than 35 with type 1 diabetes.

With respect to this clone: This likely stems from a read error, as it lies one base from a far larger clone. The chain combines TRBV30 with TRBJ1-1, with D unclear. The V and J ends lost 4 bases and 4 bases respectively, with 10 bases between them. The germline CDR1 and CDR2 sequences are GTSNPN and SVGIG (reference sequence). The CDR3 contains 12 residues. The CDR3 nucleotides read TGTGCCTGGATCGCTATGACCACTGAAGCTTTCTTT. Translated: CAWIAMTTEAFF.

A word on this clone: Given a far larger clone just one base away, this is likely a sequencing read error. The chain couples TRBV6-6 to TRBJ1-5; a weak D match, TRBD1 (6 bases). The V gene lost 11 bases and the J gene lost 2 bases, with 22 bases spanning the gap. The CDR3 has 16 residues. Germline-derived CDR1 and CDR2 are MNHNY and SVGAGI (reference sequence). The DNA for the CDR3 is TGTGCCCGCGGAGCTAGAGGGGGTGGTCGCAATCAGCCCCAGCATTTT. Its translation is CARGARGGGRNQPQHF.

This clone has just a few counts. The gene calls are TRBV11-2 and TRBJ2-1; D perhaps matches TRBD2 (5 bases). The CDR3 contains 14 residues. Germline-derived CDR1 and CDR2 are SGHAT and FQNNGV. Trimming removed 5 bases from V and 0 bases from J, with 8 bases in between. The DNA of the CDR3 is TGTGCCAGCAGCGACCGGGGCTCCTACAATGAGCAGTTCTTC. Protein sequence: CASSDRGSYNEQFF.

This chain links TRBV18 with TRBJ2-6; D perhaps matches TRBD1 (5 bases). CDR3 size: 15 residues. Germline V CDR1 and CDR2: KGHSH, LQKENI. The ends were cut back, 3 bases at V and 2 bases at J, with 8 bases in the middle. The CDR3 spells CASSPDIAGANVLTF. CDR3 in DNA: TGTGCCAGCTCACCGGACATCGCTGGGGCCAACGTCCTGACTTTC.

The V call is TRBV2, the J call TRBJ2-1; possible D gene TRBD1, 6 bases. Between the trimmed V and J ends, which lost 7 bases and 2 bases, there was a span of 12 bases. The CDR3 consists of 14 residues. Germline V gives CDR1 SNHLY, CDR2 FYNNEI. CDR3 nucleotide sequence: TGTGCCAGCACACAGGGCCCCACCTACAATGAGCAGTTCTTC. This gives the protein CASTQGPTYNEQFF.

This clone turned up a few times. This rearrangement joins TRBV5-4 to TRBJ2-3, with TRBD2 matching over 7 bases. This CDR3 contains 16 residues. CDR1 and CDR2 (germline): SGHNT, YYREEE (reference sequence). V shed 3 bases, J shed 0 bases, and the junction held 7 bases outside the gene matches. CDR3 sequence: CASSSAASGSTDTQYF. In nucleotides, the CDR3 is TGTGCCAGCAGCTCGGCAGCTAGCGGAAGCACAGATACGCAGTATTTT.

This clone was seen a few times. V gene TRBV29-1 combines with J gene TRBJ2-7, with 11 bases identical to TRBD2. J lost 1 base, V lost 5 bases, and 7 bases had no gene match. CDR1 and CDR2 from the germline V gene are SQVTM and ANQGSEA. This CDR3 spans 15 amino acids. CDR3: CSVLKLAGVSYEQYF. The DNA of the CDR3 is TGCAGCGTTCTCAAACTAGCGGGGGTATCCTACGAGCAGTACTTC.

The chain employs TRBV9 and TRBJ2-3, with D tentatively TRBD1 (6 bases). V lost 0 bases and J 2 bases, leaving 16 bases between the germline ends. CDR1 SGDLS and CDR2 YYNGEE come from the germline V gene. CDR3 length: 17 residues. The CDR3 reads CASSVEQQGTPTDTQYF. The CDR3 DNA follows: TGTGCCAGCAGCGTAGAACAGCAGGGGACGCCCACAGATACGCAGTATTTT.

This clone was detected many times. The V and J genes are TRBV7-8 and TRBJ2-2, with 10 bases fitting TRBD1. Germline V gene lookup returns CDR1 SGHVS and CDR2 FQNEAQ. The CDR3 is 15 amino acids. The ends lost 2 bases at V and 4 bases at J; junction bases unmatched: 1. CDR3 DNA: TGTGCCAGCAGCTTACGGGACAGGGGCACCGGGGAGCTGTTTTTT. Protein: CASSLRDRGTGELFF.

V and J are TRBV27 and TRBJ2-7; TRBD1 agrees at 9 bases. The CDR3 is made up of 14 amino acids. Germline V CDR1 and CDR2: MNHEY, SMNVEV (reference sequence). V lost 2 bases and J lost 3; bases outside the gene matches: 2. The CDR3 nucleotides are TGTGCCAGCAGTTTAAGGGGACAGGGCTACGAGCAGTACTTC. Translated, it gives CASSLRGQGYEQYF.

Of note for this clone: Given a much more abundant clone one base away, this may be a read error. The V and J genes are TRBV7-6 and TRBJ2-1; D call uncertain. CDR1 SGHVS and CDR2 FNYEAQ come from the germline V gene. V was trimmed by 3 bases and J by 4 bases, leaving 7 bases between them. The CDR3 has 13 amino acids. DNA for the CDR3: TGTGCCAGCAGCTTGGGCCTATACAATGAGCAGTTCTTC. Its protein is CASSLGLYNEQFF.

This sequence joins TRBV28 and TRBJ2-4, with TRBD2 matching over 7 bases. From germline, CDR1 is MDHEN and CDR2 SYDVKM. The CDR3 runs to 14 residues. J was trimmed by 7 bases and V by 7 bases; bases with no gene match: 10. The CDR3 DNA is TGTGCCAGCACCCTGGGGGGGACGGGGAACATTCAGTACTTC. This translates into CASTLGGTGNIQYF. The complete variable domain, with remaining parts taken from reference TRBV28 and TRBJ2-4, reads DVKVTQSSRYLVKRTGEKVFLECVQDMDHENMFWYRQDPGLGLRLIYFSYDVKMKEKGDIPEGYSVSREKKERFSLILESASTNQTSMYLCASTLGGTGNIQYFGAGTRLSVL.